A selection of T cell receptor beta chains follows, all from one sample in a study of vaccination and CD4 T cells after COVID-19. Their antigens are not known. Using its own MiXCR run on the PCR reads, TCRdb lists one record per CDR3 protein. The sample contains just under 20,000 distinct CDR3 sequences, 42% of which appear only once. The sequencing here drew on CD4+ T cells from blood, cultured in vitro, taken before SARS-CoV-2 vaccination. These TCRs come from a human donor who received a COVID-19 vaccine. The CDR3 runs from the conserved cysteine through the conserved F or W. A D gene is named only where the DNA matches it firmly. Rows may omit the clone size; those that give it use once, few, many or a size class.

abundance	d_gene	v_gene	len	j_gene	CDR3aa	CDR3nt
.	.	TRBV7-9	19	TRBJ1-5	CASSPRRLTDNFSNQPQHF	TGTGCCAGCAGTCCCCGGAGATTGACGGATAATTTTAGCAATCAGCCCCAGCATTTT
.	TRBD1	TRBV19	15	TRBJ2-3	CASSIDSTGADTQYF	TGTGCCAGTAGTATAGATTCCACAGGGGCAGATACGCAGTATTTT
.	TRBD1	TRBV7-6	14	TRBJ2-2	CASSYTGGGGELFF	TGTGCCAGCAGCTACACAGGGGGAGGCGGGGAGCTGTTTTTT
.	.	TRBV5-1	15	TRBJ1-5	CASSLAVYSNQPQHF	TGCGCCAGCAGCTTGGCCGTATATAGCAATCAGCCCCAGCATTTT
few	TRBD1	TRBV19	13	TRBJ1-1	CASSPQGATEAFF	TGTGCCAGTAGTCCCCAGGGGGCCACTGAAGCTTTCTTT
once	.	TRBV20-1	13	TRBJ2-3	CSAKGEAPDTQYF	TGCAGTGCTAAGGGGGAAGCCCCAGATACGCAGTATTTT
once	TRBD1	TRBV19	14	TRBJ1-2	CASAPSGGPGGYTF	TGTGCCAGTGCCCCATCAGGGGGTCCGGGTGGCTACACCTTC
few	TRBD2	TRBV2	13	TRBJ2-3	CAWTSGGMDTQYF	TGTGCCTGGACTAGCGGGGGGATGGATACGCAGTATTTT
.	.	TRBV5-1	15	TRBJ1-3	CASSLTLQGWDTIYF	TGCGCCAGCAGCTTGACTCTACAGGGTTGGGACACCATATATTTT
.	.	TRBV6-5	13	TRBJ2-3	CASSYGPSDTQYF	TGTGCCAGCAGTTACGGACCGTCAGATACGCAGTATTTT
once	TRBD1	TRBV12-3/TRBV12-4	13	TRBJ2-2	CASRGQGFGELFF	TGTGCCAGCAGGGGACAGGGTTTCGGGGAGCTGTTTTTT
few	TRBD2	TRBV6-1	14	TRBJ2-7	CASSPLAETYEQYF	TGTGCCAGCAGTCCCCTAGCGGAAACCTACGAGCAGTACTTC
hyperexpanded	TRBD1	TRBV7-2	17	TRBJ2-3	CASSSGTGYTSTDTQYF	TGTGCCAGCAGCTCCGGGACAGGTTATACTAGCACAGATACGCAGTATTTT